This TCR beta chain emerged from a study of blood T cell repertoires in COVID-19. Study at large: In each case, the material was cDNA or gDNA derived from T cells, B-cell-depleted T cells, or PBMCs.

V lost 3 bases and J lost 2, with 4 bases in between. There are 13 residues in the CDR3. CDR1 is MDHEN and CDR2 is SYDVKM in the germline V gene. TCRdb's table, derived via immunoSEQ multiplex PCR, lists solely in-frame clones and lacks some. This repertoire shows over 85,000 clones, around nine tenths found once; its top ten account for 18%. The V call is TRBV28, the J call TRBJ2-2; no definite D call. The clonotype was recovered from a woman over 75 with acute or convalescent COVID-19. The sequencing sample was made of peripheral blood. CDR3 DNA: TGTGCCAGCAGTTTTCTTAACACCGGGGAGCTGTTTTTT. This translates into CASSFLNTGELFF.